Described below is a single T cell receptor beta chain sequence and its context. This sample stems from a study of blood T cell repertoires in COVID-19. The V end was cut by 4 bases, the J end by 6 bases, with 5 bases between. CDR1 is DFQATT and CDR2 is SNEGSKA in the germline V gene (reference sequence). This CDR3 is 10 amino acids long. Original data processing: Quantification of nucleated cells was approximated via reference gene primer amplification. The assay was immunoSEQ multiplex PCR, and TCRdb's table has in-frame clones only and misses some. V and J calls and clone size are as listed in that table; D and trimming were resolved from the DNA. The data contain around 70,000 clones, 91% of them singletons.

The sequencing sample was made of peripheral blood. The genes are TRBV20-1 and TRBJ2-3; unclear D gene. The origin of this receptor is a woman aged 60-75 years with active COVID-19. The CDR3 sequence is CSAKRDTQYF. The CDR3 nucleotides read TGCAGTGCTAAACGGGATACGCAGTATTTT.